This paragraph reports one TCR beta chain. Using RNA transcripts as the source, TCR beta CDR3 regions were amplified. Primed by the HTBI set, a first-round RT-PCR was run on the TCR CDR3. TCRdb recomputed calls from the multiplex PCR reads with MiXCR, one row per CDR3 protein. The sample has a few hundred thousand distinct CDR3 sequences, more than 45% seen once; the top ten hold about 7.8%. The CDR3 runs 15 residues. Germline V gene lookup returns CDR1 MNHEY and CDR2 SMNVEV (reference sequence). V lost 7 bases, J lost 2 bases, and 15 bases lay in between. The data stem from a study of T cells in Graves' hyperthyroidism and ophthalmopathy. Hyperthyroidism had been newly diagnosed in patients aged 18 to 65, and its duration was under 2 months. Exclusions: uncontrolled infection, other autoimmune disease, pregnancy, lactation. Diagnoses used clinical symptoms, serum thyroxine and TRAb, thyroid ultrasound and orbital computed tomography.

Sequenced: peripheral blood or thyroid tissue (not recorded which). The V and J genes are TRBV27 and TRBJ1-5; D is perhaps TRBD1 (6 bases). This sequence was found in a woman younger than 30 with Graves' hyperthyroidism. CDR3 sequence reads: CASKKQGGGNQPQHF. CDR3 DNA sequence: TGTGCCAGCAAAAAACAGGGAGGGGGCAATCAGCCCCAGCATTTT.